This T cell receptor (beta chain) is from a study of T cell changes during pregnancy in multiple sclerosis. TCRdb's table, derived via immunoSEQ multiplex PCR, lists solely in-frame clones and lacks some. The table shows tens of thousands of clones, with about 93% occurring only once. The CDR3 totals 13 residues. V lost 4 bases to trimming and J lost 6 bases; unmatched junction nucleotides: 4. Germline lookup yields CDR1 SNHLY and CDR2 FYNNEI. The sample in question was CD4+ T cells from peripheral blood mononuclear cells, obtained after pregnancy. This TCR was sampled from a female donor with multiple sclerosis, enrolled in a pregnancy study. This chain links TRBV2 with TRBJ1-1; 8 bases agree with TRBD1. Here the CDR3 reads CASSGQGIAEAFF. CDR3 nucleotides: TGTGCCAGCAGTGGACAGGGGATCGCTGAAGCTTTCTTT. Looking up the rest from reference TRBV2 and TRBJ1-1 gives the full variable domain: EPEVTQTPSHQVTQMGQEVILRCVPISNHLYFYWYRQILGQKVEFLVSFYNNEISEKSEIFDDQFSVERPDGSNFTLKIRSTKLEDSAMYFCASSGQGIAEAFFGQGTRLTVV.